This entry describes one TCR beta chain. Germline loops: CDR1 LNHDA, CDR2 SQIVND (reference sequence). Trimming left V 3 bases short and J 6 bases short, with 15 bases between. The CDR3 has 14 residues. This sample is part of a study of blood T cells in healthy people across ages. Next came a second PCR, run for about 6 to 12 cycles, which used a sample-barcoded 5' primer along with a J-beta primer mix. TCRdb recomputed calls from the 5' RACE reads with MiXCR, one row per CDR3 protein. Of around 1.5 million distinct CDR3 sequences in the sample, about 43% were seen once. The V call is TRBV19, the J call TRBJ2-7, with TRBD1 as a possible D gene (6 bases). The material sequenced was blood. This sequence was found in a woman aged 18-29 years in good health. The CDR3 nucleotides are TGTGCCAGTAGTATCAGGGGCGCAGGCTTCGAGCAGTACTTC. It is translated as CASSIRGAGFEQYF.